Included here is one TCR beta chain sequence, with context. Its specificity is not known. The data were taken from a study of shared clonotypes between healthy human individuals. The study, taken as a whole, reports: Only blood was sampled, and tissue TCR repertoires likely differ from blood ones. The generation probabilities recorded for non-shared clonotypes fell below those of clonotypes shared by all four donors.

Deep-level running was used for the assay. Assay used: immunoSEQ multiplex PCR; TCRdb lists only in-frame clones, some missing. The sample shows approximately 2.1 million clones, 85% to 95% of them seen only once. Germline V lookup: CDR1 SGHTA, CDR2 FQGNSA. Trimming shortened V by 5 bases and J by 2 bases, and 13 bases separated the two germline ends. CDR3 length: 15 residues. The sample taken for sequencing was naive CD4+ T cells from PBMCs. Sample subset: CD45RA+ positively selected. The rearrangement joins TRBV7-2 to TRBJ1-3, with D uncertain. This clonotype originated in a man younger than 35 in good health. Some clones in this sample may be carry-over from other donors' samples. The CDR3 DNA reads as TGTGCCAGCAGCGCCTTGCCCGGGACTGGAAACACCATATATTTT. Translated: CASSALPGTGNTIYF.